Presented here are 21 T cell receptor beta chains from one specimen sequenced in a study of metastatic and nonmetastatic thyroid tumors. Before thyroid surgery, none of the patients had received any treatment. With MiXCR, TCRdb called clones anew from the PCR reads. The sample carries some 10,000 clones, approximately 12% recorded once. Sequenced sample: blood. The receptor set was obtained from a female donor with papillary thyroid cancer or a benign thyroid nodule (not recorded which). Some clones in this sample may be carry-over from other donors' samples.

The table lists this clone with many counts. This chain links TRBV10-1 with TRBJ2-1; D may be TRBD1 or TRBD2 (6 bases each). The germline V gene encodes CDR1 WNHNN and CDR2 SYGVQD (reference sequence). The CDR3 length is 16 residues. V was clipped by 2 bases and J by 1 base, with 12 bases between them. For the CDR3, the DNA is TGCGCCAGCAGTGAGGAGGAGGGGGGTTCCTACAATGAGCAGTTCTTC. This translates into CASSEEEGGSYNEQFF.

By proportion, this clone is medium-sized (0.01 to 0.1%). The gene calls are TRBV6-1 and TRBJ2-7; D is undetermined. The CDR3 runs to 14 residues. V was shortened by 4 bases and J by 0 bases, with 10 bases between the two germline ends. Germline CDR1 is MNHNS and CDR2 is SASEGT. CDR3 loop: CASSGYGLSYEQYF. The CDR3 DNA sequence: TGTGCCAGCAGTGGGTATGGCCTCTCCTACGAGCAGTACTTC.

This clone has at least ten counts. The chain employs TRBV5-5 and TRBJ2-6, with 8 bases that match TRBD1. There are 14 residues in the CDR3. CDR1 is SGHKS, CDR2 YYEKEE, per germline (reference sequence). Trimming cost V 4 bases and J 12 bases; bases outside gene matches: 9. CDR3 in amino acids: CASSPGQGTTVLTF. CDR3 sequence (DNA): TGTGCCAGCAGCCCTGGACAGGGAACCACCGTCCTGACTTTC.

In this sample, this clone turned up many times. This chain joins TRBV3-1 and TRBJ2-1; TRBD1 matches at 9 bases. This CDR3 has 16 amino acids. CDR1 is LGHDT, CDR2 YNNKEL, per germline (reference sequence). V was clipped by 4 bases and J by 2 bases; unmatched bases: 6. CDR3 loop: CASSPIGQGPYNEQFF. The CDR3 bases are TGTGCCAGCAGCCCGATAGGACAGGGGCCCTACAATGAGCAGTTCTTC.

This clone was observed many times. The chain combines TRBV29-1 with TRBJ1-1; 7 bases align to TRBD1. The CDR3 is 13 residues long. Germline CDR1 SQVTM, CDR2 ANQGSEA. Germline trimming cut 6 bases from V and 4 bases from J; bases unmatched to any gene: 8. In nucleotides, the CDR3 is TGCAGCGTCCGGGAGACAGGGACCACTGAAGCTTTCTTT. This translates into CSVRETGTTEAFF.

Relative to its sample, this clone is medium-sized. V and J are TRBV30 and TRBJ2-1; D remains ambiguous. The CDR3 sequence is 12 residues long. The V and J ends lost 5 bases and 9 bases respectively, with 14 bases between them. Germline lookup yields CDR1 GTSNPN and CDR2 SVGIG (reference sequence). Here the CDR3 DNA reads TGTGCCTGGGACCTACCCCAAGTTGAGCAGTTCTTC. Its translation: CAWDLPQVEQFF.

This clone was detected many times. This chain connects TRBV7-8 to TRBJ1-3; D unresolved. The CDR3 loop spans 17 amino acids. CDR1 and CDR2 (germline): SGHVS, FQNEAQ. V lost 7 bases to trimming and J lost 0 bases, with 19 bases between them. The CDR3 is CASTPTWHGLSGNTIYF. DNA for the CDR3: TGTGCCAGCACCCCTACCTGGCACGGCCTCTCTGGAAACACCATATATTTT.

The V and J genes are TRBV5-1 and TRBJ2-7; 7 bases map to TRBD2. CDR3 size: 16 residues. Trimming removed 3 bases from V and 2 bases from J; junction bases left unmatched: 11. CDR1 is SGHRS, CDR2 YFSETQ, per germline. The chain's CDR3 is CASSYAGGCGAYEQYF. CDR3 DNA: TGCGCCAGCAGCTACGCCGGGGGGTGTGGGGCCTACGAGCAGTACTTC.

This clone appeared many times. The chain has TRBV18 and TRBJ1-2, with 9 bases lining up with TRBD1. Losses at the gene ends were 1 base for V and 6 bases for J; bases not matched to a gene: 9. Per the germline V gene, CDR1 is KGHSH and CDR2 is LQKENI. CDR3 length: 16 residues. Written as DNA, the CDR3 is TGTGCCAGCTCACCACAGGGGACAGGGAAAGTGGATGGCTACACCTTC. Its protein product is CASSPQGTGKVDGYTF.

This clone is medium-sized in the sample. This chain links TRBV3-1 with TRBJ2-7, with D possibly called TRBD1 or TRBD2 (5 bases each). Germline loops: CDR1 LGHDT, CDR2 YNNKEL (reference sequence). The CDR3 totals 15 residues. Trimming stripped 4 bases from V and 0 bases from J, with 13 bases between. As DNA, the CDR3 is TGTGCCAGCAGCCTCCGAGGGGCGGGCTCCTACGAGCAGTACTTC. It is translated as CASSLRGAGSYEQYF.

This clone was counted at least ten times. V usage is TRBV7-6 and J usage is TRBJ1-4; no definite D call. V lost 2 bases, J lost 4 bases, and 5 bases lay in between. Germline loops: CDR1 SGHVS, CDR2 FNYEAQ. This CDR3 comprises 13 residues. CDR3 DNA: TGTGCCAGCAGCTTAAGGGTTAATGAAAAACTGTTTTTT. Residues: CASSLRVNEKLFF.

This clone has a count of ten or more. The V and J genes are TRBV2 and TRBJ1-5; 9 nucleotides match TRBD1. The V and J ends lost 6 bases and 6 bases, in that order; junction bases with no gene match: 9. Germline values: CDR1 SNHLY, CDR2 FYNNEI. This CDR3 region has 15 residues. CDR3 residues: CASRRDRAERQPQHF. CDR3 DNA sequence: TGTGCCAGCAGAAGGGACAGGGCAGAACGTCAGCCCCAGCATTTT.

By sample share, this clone is medium-sized. The chain links TRBV6-5 to TRBJ2-7; either TRBD1 or TRBD2 may fit D (5 bases each). This CDR3 comprises 12 residues. The V gene lost 0 bases and the J gene lost 7 bases, with 7 bases spanning the gap. Germline CDR1 reads MNHEY; CDR2 reads SVGAGI. The CDR3 DNA sequence: TGTGCCAGCAGTTACTCAGGGACGGAGCAGTACTTC. This gives the protein CASSYSGTEQYF.

This clone was detected many times. The chain carries TRBV20-1 and TRBJ2-3; 15 positions match TRBD2. The germline V gene has CDR1 DFQATT and CDR2 SNEGSKA (reference sequence). The length of the CDR3 is 15 residues. J lost 5 bases, V lost 6 bases, and 6 bases had no gene match. For the CDR3, the DNA is TGCAGTGCAAGGACTAGCGGGAGGGGATTAGATACGCAGTATTTT. It is translated as CSARTSGRGLDTQYF.

This clone was found a few times. The rearrangement uses TRBV6-1 and TRBJ2-7; D perhaps matches TRBD2 (6 bases). With 4 bases removed from V and 0 bases from J, the gap between germline ends came to 13 bases. The CDR3 extends over 15 amino acids. Germline V gene sequence: CDR1 MNHNS, CDR2 SASEGT. The CDR3 DNA is TGTGCCAGCAGTGCCCTAGCGAGAAGCTCCTACGAGCAGTACTTC. Translation gives CASSALARSSYEQYF.

The V and J genes are TRBV11-2 and TRBJ2-2, with 12 positions matching TRBD2. V shed 3 bases, J shed 3 bases, and the junction held 8 bases outside the gene matches. The germline V gene has CDR1 SGHAT and CDR2 FQNNGV. This CDR3 has 18 amino acids. The chain's CDR3 is CASSFKMTSGRDTGELFF. CDR3 DNA: TGTGCCAGCAGCTTTAAAATGACTAGCGGGAGAGACACCGGGGAGCTGTTTTTT.

In regard to this clone: A junction boundary mismatches the germline segment, possibly from a read error. In the same sample, other DNA sequences code for this CDR3. The chain combines TRBV5-6 with TRBJ2-3; D unresolved. The CDR3 runs 15 residues. The germline V gene encodes CDR1 SGHDT and CDR2 YYEEEE. The CDR3 loop is CASSFASISTDTQYF. The CDR3 DNA reads as TGTGCCAGCAGCTTCGCTTCTATTAGCACAGATACACAGTATTTT. Together with reference TRBV5-6 and TRBJ2-3, the CDR3 gives the full variable domain: DAGVTQSPTHLIKTRGQQVTLRCSPKSGHDTVSWYQQALGQGPQFIFQYYEEEERQRGNFPDRFSGHQFPNYSSELNVNALLLGDSALYLCASSFASISTDTQYFGPGTRLTVL.

The CDR3 DNA is TGCAGTTTGACCCTCAGAGATACGCAGTATTTT. It codes for CSLTLRDTQYF. This chain uses TRBV20-1 with TRBJ2-3; D unresolved. The CDR3 sequence is 11 residues long. CDR1 and CDR2 from the germline V gene are DFQATT and SNEGSKA (reference sequence). V dropped 8 bases and J dropped 5 bases, with 11 bases sitting between them.

This clone was detected a few times. The J gene is TRBJ1-2, the V gene TRBV6-2 or TRBV6-3; 8 positions match TRBD1. CDR3 length: 15 residues. V was clipped by 5 bases and J by 4 bases; unmatched bases: 9. The germline V gene has CDR1 MNHEY and CDR2 SVGEGT. This CDR3 is CASSLRTGPFYGYTF. CDR3 nucleotide sequence: TGTGCCAGCAGTCTACGGACAGGGCCTTTCTATGGCTACACCTTC.

This clone is judged medium-sized. The rearrangement links TRBV19 to TRBJ2-5, with D possibly matching TRBD1 (6 bases). The germline gives CDR1 LNHDA, CDR2 SQIVND (reference sequence). The germline V and J ends were trimmed by 5 bases and 9 bases, with 19 bases remaining between them. This CDR3 is 14 amino acids long. The CDR3 spells CASSQGGGGGPQYF. For the CDR3, the DNA is TGTGCCAGTAGTCAAGGGGGTGGTGGCGGGCCCCAGTACTTC.

This clone is medium-sized. The chain links TRBV27 to TRBJ2-7, with TRBD1 identical over 8 bases. CDR3 size: 14 residues. J lost 3 bases, V lost 5 bases, and 6 bases had no gene match. Germline V gene lookup returns CDR1 MNHEY and CDR2 SMNVEV (reference sequence). CDR3: CASSLRGQNYEQYF. CDR3 DNA sequence: TGTGCCAGCAGTCTCAGGGGGCAAAACTACGAGCAGTACTTC.